A single sample is the source of the 19 T cell receptor beta chains below, sequenced in a study of T cell responses to AZD1222 COVID-19 vaccine. Sequenced by immunoSEQ multiplex PCR; TCRdb stores in-frame clones only, minus some. Among 150,000 or so clones listed, about 89% were seen once. The source material was peripheral blood, sampled 28 days after the second AZD1222 dose. The receptor source for this set is an adult who received the AZD1222 COVID-19 vaccine.

The gene calls are TRBV19 and TRBJ2-1; D is unresolved. V lost 5 bases and J 4 bases, leaving 9 bases between the germline ends. There are 13 residues in the CDR3. CDR1 is LNHDA, CDR2 SQIVND, per germline (reference sequence). CDR3 bases: TGTGCCAGTAGTGAACGTCATTACAATGAGCAGTTCTTC. This translates into CASSERHYNEQFF.

The chain combines TRBV2 with TRBJ1-1; 12 nucleotides match TRBD1. The CDR3 contains 17 residues. V gave up 4 bases and J gave up 3 bases; unmatched junction bases: 9. Germline values: CDR1 SNHLY, CDR2 FYNNEI. Written as DNA, the CDR3 is TGTGCCAGCAGTGTTTCTGGGACAGGGGGCGTGGACACTGAAGCTTTCTTT. It yields the protein CASSVSGTGGVDTEAFF.

This clone was picked up one time. This sequence joins TRBV4-1 and TRBJ1-1, with a possible D match to TRBD1 (5 bases). CDR1 MGHRA and CDR2 YSYEKL come from the germline V gene. This CDR3 is 16 amino acids long. V was pared by 2 bases and J by 5 bases, with 18 bases between. DNA of the CDR3: TGCGCCAGCAGCCAATCTGTGGGCGAGGGGCGAACTGAAGCTTTCTTT. Translation: CASSQSVGEGRTEAFF.

The chain employs TRBV29-1 and TRBJ2-5, with D possibly matching TRBD2 (6 bases). With 2 bases removed from V and 1 base from J, the gap between germline ends came to 11 bases. Germline CDR1 and CDR2: SQVTM and ANQGSEA. The CDR3 spans 14 residues. The DNA of the CDR3 is TGCAGCGTTGAATGGCAGGGAGGCCAAGAGACCCAGTACTTC. Amino acids: CSVEWQGGQETQYF.

V and J are TRBV25-1 and TRBJ2-7; D is possibly TRBD1 or TRBD2 (5 bases each). Looked up from germline, CDR1 is MGHDK and CDR2 is SYGVNS. V shed 2 bases and J shed 6 bases, with 14 bases lying between them. The CDR3 spans 14 residues. CDR3 amino acids: CASSEGGLRGEQYF. CDR3 DNA sequence: TGTGCCAGCAGTGAAGGTGGGTTGAGGGGCGAGCAGTACTTC.

The V and J genes are TRBV5-6 and TRBJ2-3, with 7 bases lining up with TRBD1. V trimming: 0 bases; J trimming: 2 bases; junction bases outside the gene matches: 3. CDR3 length: 15 amino acids. Germline assignment: CDR1 SGHDT and CDR2 YYEEEE. The CDR3 nucleotides are TGTGCCAGCAGCTTGGGGACAGGAGACACAGATACGCAGTATTTT. Its protein is CASSLGTGDTDTQYF.

This chain connects TRBV5-4 to TRBJ2-5; 7 nucleotides align to TRBD1. Germline CDR1 and CDR2: SGHNT and YYREEE (reference sequence). The CDR3 runs to 14 residues. Trimming took 4 bases from V and 1 from J; bases not matched to a gene: 4. The CDR3 DNA is TGTGCCAGCAGCCCGACAGGGATCCAAGAGACCCAGTACTTC. Encoded protein: CASSPTGIQETQYF.

V is TRBV11-1 and J is TRBJ1-1; D ambiguous. Germline CDR1 reads SGHAT; CDR2 reads FQDESV (reference sequence). The CDR3 sequence is 12 residues long. Deletions cut 2 bases from V and 7 bases from J, with 8 bases between. CDR3: CASSLRRDEAFF. In DNA form, the CDR3 reads TGTGCCAGCAGCTTACGTCGGGATGAAGCTTTCTTT.

In its sample, this clone was seen a few times. The chain couples TRBV2 to TRBJ1-6; 7 bases map to TRBD1. Germline values: CDR1 SNHLY, CDR2 FYNNEI. V lost 6 bases, J lost 6 bases, and 8 bases stayed unmatched. The CDR3 is 15 amino acids. The CDR3 DNA sequence: TGTGCCAGCAGGAGGATGACAGGGTTTAATTCACCCCTCCACTTT. Protein product: CASRRMTGFNSPLHF.

V and J are TRBV12-3 or TRBV12-4 and TRBJ1-2, with 10 nucleotides matching TRBD1. This CDR3 is built from 13 residues. V shed 10 bases and J 5 bases; nucleotides not matched to a gene: 7. The CDR3 region has the DNA TGTGCCACCTCGACAGGGGGCTATTATGGCTACACCTTC. It codes for CATSTGGYYGYTF.

The DNA for the CDR3 is TGTGCCAGCAGTTCCGTCGCAGGGGAGACTGAAGCTTTCTTT. Translating it yields CASSSVAGETEAFF. J is TRBJ1-1 and V is TRBV6-5; perhaps TRBD1 as D (6 bases). The V end lost 4 bases, the J end lost 5 bases, and 14 bases lay between the germline ends. CDR1 is MNHEY, CDR2 SVGAGI, per germline. The CDR3 loop spans 14 amino acids.

The rearrangement uses TRBV19 and TRBJ1-4, with 9 bases matching TRBD1. There are 15 residues in the CDR3. Trimming took 4 bases from V and 7 from J; bases not matched to a gene: 7. Germline-derived CDR1 and CDR2 are LNHDA and SQIVND (reference sequence). CDR3 coding DNA: TGTGCCAGTAGTACAGGACAGGGGAGACTTGAAAAACTGTTTTTT. The encoded protein is CASSTGQGRLEKLFF.

The CDR3 nucleotides are TGTGCCTGGAGACAGGTCGGGGAAGCTTTCTTT. Its protein is CAWRQVGEAFF. The rearrangement joins TRBV30 to TRBJ1-1; weak D call: TRBD1 (5 bases). V lost 3 bases and J lost 8, with 10 bases in between. Germline V gene sequence: CDR1 GTSNPN, CDR2 SVGIG (reference sequence). The CDR3 length is 11 residues.

The rearrangement joins TRBV4-1 to TRBJ2-1, with D possibly TRBD2 on 6 matching bases. The CDR3 length is 13 residues. CDR1 is MGHRA and CDR2 is YSYEKL in the germline V gene. V shed 10 bases and J shed 4 bases, with 14 bases lying between them. The CDR3 DNA follows: TGCGCCACCGAGGGTAGCGGTTACAATGAGCAGTTCTTC. Encoded protein: CATEGSGYNEQFF.

For this clone: The germline gene is not matched at one end of the junction; a read error may be the cause. This chain joins TRBV7-7 and TRBJ2-5; D may be TRBD2 (6 bases). Germline loops: CDR1 SSHAT, CDR2 FNYEAQ (reference sequence). This CDR3 contains 18 residues. The CDR3 spells CASSLAGYPTTRQETQYF. In nucleotides, the CDR3 is TGTGCTAGCAGCTTAGCCGGGTATCCTACGACTAGACAAGAGACCCAGTACTTC.

This clone was found once. The chain recombines TRBV18 with TRBJ1-3; perhaps TRBD1 as D (6 bases). The CDR3 is 12 amino acids. V was pared by 3 bases and J by 7 bases, with 7 bases between. Germline CDR1 and CDR2: KGHSH and LQKENI. In DNA, the CDR3 is TGTGCCAGCTCACCGCAGGGGAACACCATATATTTT. Encoded protein: CASSPQGNTIYF.

This sequence joins TRBV6-5 and TRBJ2-3, with 9 positions matching TRBD2. CDR1 is MNHEY and CDR2 is SVGAGI in the germline V gene. The CDR3 loop spans 15 amino acids. V dropped 4 bases and J dropped 2; count of bases not matched to a gene: 4. CDR3 in DNA: TGTGCCAGCAGTTCCCTAGCGGGGATCACAGATACGCAGTATTTT. Protein: CASSSLAGITDTQYF.

The CDR3 protein is CASSMKGQASGYTF. The CDR3 DNA sequence: TGTGCCAGTAGTATGAAAGGGCAGGCTAGCGGCTACACCTTC. This chain links TRBV19 with TRBJ1-2; D unclear. The CDR3 is made up of 14 amino acids. Trimming cost V 3 bases and J 8 bases, with 16 bases left between them. Germline values: CDR1 LNHDA, CDR2 SQIVND (reference sequence).

This chain joins TRBV5-1 and TRBJ2-3, with D unresolved. The germline V gene has CDR1 SGHRS and CDR2 YFSETQ. There are 15 residues in the CDR3. V lost 4 bases, J lost 2 bases, and 14 bases lay in between. CDR3 DNA: TGCGCCAGCAGCCTGGAGACCCTAGTCACAGATACGCAGTATTTT. It codes for CASSLETLVTDTQYF. Full variable domain (remainder filled in from reference TRBV5-1 and TRBJ2-3): KAGVTQTPRYLIKTRGQQVTLSCSPISGHRSVSWYQQTPGQGLQFLFEYFSETQRNKGNFPGRFSGRQFSNSRSEMNVSTLELGDSALYLCASSLETLVTDTQYFGPGTRLTVL.